The 4 T cell receptor beta chains given below trace back to one sample, sequenced in a study of blood T cell repertoires in COVID-19. Produced via immunoSEQ multiplex PCR; TCRdb's table is partial and in-frame only. The data show about 360,000 clones, 86% seen once. The sequenced sample consisted of peripheral blood. The receptors stem from a woman aged 55-70 years with COVID-19, enrolled during active disease.

The rearrangement uses TRBV3-1 (or the pseudogene TRBV3-2) and TRBJ1-4; 8 nucleotides align to TRBD1. Germline V lookup: CDR1 LGHDT, CDR2 YNNKEL (reference sequence). Trimming cost V 8 bases and J 8 bases; bases outside gene matches: 7. The CDR3 spans 13 residues. CDR3 in amino acids: CASAPSGGEKLFF. Here the CDR3 DNA reads TGTGCCAGCGCCCCTTCAGGGGGCGAAAAACTGTTTTTT.

This clone was recorded only once. The chain joins TRBV19 to TRBJ2-2; maybe TRBD2 (5 bases). Germline lookup yields CDR1 LNHDA and CDR2 SQIVND (reference sequence). This CDR3 is 18 amino acids long. The ends were cut back, 3 bases at V and 0 bases at J, with 17 bases in the middle. This CDR3 reads CASSIVLALNSNTGELFF. CDR3 in DNA: TGTGCCAGTAGTATTGTGCTAGCCCTAAACTCGAACACCGGGGAGCTGTTTTTT.

This clone turned up a few times. This chain joins TRBV7-9 and TRBJ1-1; D unresolved. CDR3 length: 9 residues. Trimming left V 8 bases short and J 6 bases short, with 4 bases between. Germline assignment: CDR1 SEHNR and CDR2 FQNEAQ (reference sequence). CDR3 loop: CASGPEAFF. The CDR3 DNA follows: TGTGCCAGCGGGCCTGAAGCTTTCTTT.

This clone was counted a single time. The chain couples TRBV3-1 (or the pseudogene TRBV3-2) to TRBJ1-6; D is perhaps TRBD1 (5 bases). The CDR3 extends over 13 amino acids. Trimming took off 7 bases at V and 9 bases at J, with 13 bases between the two ends. Looked up from germline, CDR1 is LGHDT and CDR2 is YNNKEL (reference sequence). CDR3 sequence (DNA): TGTGCCAGCAACGTGGGGGGGGGTTCACCCCTCCACTTT. This codes for CASNVGGGSPLHF.